Shown below are 13 T cell receptor beta chains from a single sample sequenced in a study of human T cells and chemical hapten exposure. TCRdb passed the RACE reads through MiXCR, listing each CDR3 protein once. The sample includes approximately 75,000 distinct CDR3 sequences, roughly 8.5% of them seen just once. Described time point: patch test 2, 6 weeks after DPC sensitization. Described treatment: therapeutic diphenylcyclopropenone sensitization with weekly scalp DPC. This specimen consisted of whole blood, obtained in connection with sensitization to the hapten diphenylcyclopropenone (DPC). These receptors all stem from a woman aged 50 to 60 with alopecia areata. Some clones in this sample may be carry-over from other donors' samples.

This clonotype was detected ten times or more. This chain joins TRBV5-1 and TRBJ2-7; TRBD2 aligns across 13 bases. The germline CDR1 and CDR2 sequences are SGHRS and YFSETQ. This CDR3 comprises 15 residues. With V trimmed by 7 bases and J by 5 bases, 9 bases remained unmatched. CDR3 in amino acids: CASPGLAGAGNEQYF. The CDR3 nucleotides are TGCGCCAGCCCCGGACTAGCGGGAGCGGGAAACGAGCAGTACTTC.

This clonotype occurred a few times. The chain combines TRBV7-9 with TRBJ2-1; no definite D call. The CDR3 sequence is 16 residues long. Germline-derived CDR1 and CDR2 are SEHNR and FQNEAQ (reference sequence). Trimming pared 2 bases from V and 3 bases from J, leaving 14 bases between. As DNA, the CDR3 is TGTGCCAGCAGCTTACAGCGTCGATTAAACTACAATGAGCAGTTCTTC. This gives the protein CASSLQRRLNYNEQFF.

This clonotype was picked up many times. The chain uses TRBV7-3 and TRBJ1-1; 8 bases agree with TRBD1. From germline, CDR1 is SGHTA and CDR2 FQGTGA. The trim removed 3 bases at V and 5 bases at J, leaving 2 bases unmatched. The CDR3 totals 13 residues. The CDR3 coding sequence is TGTGCCAGCAGCTTGGACAGGGTGACTGAAGCTTTCTTT. Its translation: CASSLDRVTEAFF. Looking up the rest from reference TRBV7-3 and TRBJ1-1 gives the full variable domain: GAGVSQTPSNKVTEKGKYVELRCDPISGHTALYWYRQSLGQGPEFLIYFQGTGAADDSGLPNDRFFAVRPEGSVSTLKIQRTERGDSAVYLCASSLDRVTEAFFGQGTRLTVV.

This clonotype has a handful of counts. The gene calls are TRBV9 and TRBJ2-3; TRBD2 agrees at 7 bases. The V gene end was trimmed by 4 bases and the J gene end by 8 bases; junction bases not matched to a gene: 10. Looked up from germline, CDR1 is SGDLS and CDR2 is YYNGEE. The CDR3 consists of 14 residues. The CDR3 region is CASSPQGSGGTQYF. The DNA of the CDR3 is TGTGCCAGCAGCCCCCAGGGATCGGGGGGTACGCAGTATTTT.

The chain combines TRBV6-6 with TRBJ1-5; D is uncertain. Trimming took off 0 bases at V and 0 bases at J, with 15 bases between the two ends. The CDR3 consists of 18 residues. Germline V lookup: CDR1 MNHNY, CDR2 SVGAGI (reference sequence). The CDR3: CASSYSSRERYSNQPQHF. The CDR3 DNA reads TGTGCCAGCAGTTACTCGAGTAGAGAACGATATAGCAATCAGCCCCAGCATTTT.

This clonotype was counted between two and nine times. The chain combines TRBV29-1 with TRBJ2-3; D is perhaps TRBD1 or TRBD2 (5 bases each). CDR1 and CDR2 from the germline V gene are SQVTM and ANQGSEA. V was clipped by 4 bases and J by 0 bases, with 11 bases between them. The CDR3 totals 14 residues. The CDR3: CSVGGSSSTDTQYF. DNA of the CDR3: TGCAGCGTTGGGGGGTCATCTAGCACAGATACGCAGTATTTT.

The CDR3 DNA follows: TGTGCCAGCTCACCAGCTGGTTACGAGCAGTACTTC. Protein sequence: CASSPAGYEQYF. The chain has TRBV18 and TRBJ2-7; D gene uncertain. This CDR3 comprises 12 residues. V was shortened by 2 bases and J by 4 bases, with 6 bases between the two germline ends. Germline CDR1 is KGHSH and CDR2 is LQKENI.

This clonotype was recorded at least ten times. The rearrangement uses TRBV3-1 and TRBJ2-3; D is unclear. The CDR3 contains 12 residues. The germline CDR1 and CDR2 sequences are LGHDT and YNNKEL (reference sequence). V lost 6 bases to trimming and J lost 2 bases, with 6 bases between them. Here the CDR3 reads CASSRFTDTQYF. CDR3 bases: TGTGCCAGCAGTCGATTCACAGATACGCAGTATTTT.

This clonotype showed up many times. V usage is TRBV7-2 and J usage is TRBJ2-7, with D hard to call. Germline lookup yields CDR1 SGHTA and CDR2 FQGNSA. CDR3 length equals 14 residues. V was pared by 5 bases and J by 1 base, with 12 bases between. The CDR3 reads CASSLAGGSYEQYF. The CDR3 region has the DNA TGTGCCAGCAGCCTGGCTGGCGGTTCCTACGAGCAGTACTTC.

The rearrangement uses TRBV7-2 and TRBJ2-1; TRBD2 agrees at 11 bases. Germline V gene data show CDR1 as SGHTA and CDR2 as FQGNSA. This CDR3 has 18 amino acids. The V gene end was trimmed by 4 bases and the J gene end by 4 bases; junction bases not matched to a gene: 12. The CDR3 DNA reads as TGTGCCAGCAGCTCGCCCGTTCTAGCGGGGGGCCTATACAATGAGCAGTTCTTC. Translation: CASSSPVLAGGLYNEQFF.

The genes are TRBV20-1 and TRBJ1-3; D not resolved. The CDR3 has 13 residues. Germline V lookup: CDR1 DFQATT, CDR2 SNEGSKA (reference sequence). Deletions cut 3 bases from V and 1 base from J, with 7 bases between. CDR3 sequence: CSARGTSGNTIYF. CDR3 nucleotides: TGCAGTGCTAGGGGTACTTCTGGAAACACCATATATTTT.

The rearrangement joins TRBV5-4 to TRBJ2-7; 7 bases are a match to TRBD1. Germline CDR1 reads SGHNT; CDR2 reads YYREEE (reference sequence). The CDR3 loop spans 15 amino acids. Trimming cost V 3 bases and J 5 bases; bases outside gene matches: 11. CDR3 DNA: TGTGCCAGCAGCTCGCGAGAGACAGGGACCCACGAGCAGTACTTC. Amino acid sequence: CASSSRETGTHEQYF.

This clonotype was observed a few times. The genes are TRBV5-1 and TRBJ2-1; TRBD2 matches 12 bases. The CDR3 runs 16 residues. V shed 0 bases, J shed 7 bases, and the junction held 5 bases outside the gene matches. Germline-derived CDR1 and CDR2 are SGHRS and YFSETQ. The CDR3 reads CASSLDLAGGYNEQFF. The CDR3 DNA reads TGCGCCAGCAGCTTGGACCTAGCGGGGGGGTATAATGAGCAGTTCTTC.